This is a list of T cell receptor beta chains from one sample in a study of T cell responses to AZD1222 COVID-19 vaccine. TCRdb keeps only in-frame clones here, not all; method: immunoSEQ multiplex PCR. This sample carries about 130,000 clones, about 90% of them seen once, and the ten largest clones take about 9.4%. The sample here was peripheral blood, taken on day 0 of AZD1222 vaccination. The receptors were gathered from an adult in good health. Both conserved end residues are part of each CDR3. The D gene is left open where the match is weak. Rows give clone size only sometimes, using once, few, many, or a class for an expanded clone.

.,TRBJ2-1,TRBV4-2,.,TGTGCCAGCAGCCAAAACAGGGAAGACTACAATGAGCAGTTCTTC,CASSQNREDYNEQFF
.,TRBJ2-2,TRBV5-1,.,TGCGCCAGCAGCTTTGTAAGACCGACGAACACCGGGGAGCTGTTTTTT,CASSFVRPTNTGELFF
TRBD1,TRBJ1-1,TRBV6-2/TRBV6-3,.,TGTGCCAGCAGTTACCGGACAGGGTGGAGCACTGAAGCTTTCTTT,CASSYRTGWSTEAFF
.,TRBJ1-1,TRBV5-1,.,TGCGCCACCTCAGGAGGGGTTATGAACACTGAAGCTTTCTTT,CATSGGVMNTEAFF
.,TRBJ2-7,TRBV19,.,TGTGCCAGTAGTATAGAAGTTTGGGGGGCGGACGAGCAGTACTTC,CASSIEVWGADEQYF
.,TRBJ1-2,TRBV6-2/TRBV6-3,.,TGTGCCAGCAGTCCCCTGCGGGACCATGGCTACACCTTC,CASSPLRDHGYTF
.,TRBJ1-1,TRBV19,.,TGTGCCAGTAGTATAGTACTTCTCAGTGGAGCTTTCTTT,CASSIVLLSGAFF
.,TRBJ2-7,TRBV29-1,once,TGCAGCGTTGAGTTAGTAAGCTCCTACGAGCAGTACTTC,CSVELVSSYEQYF
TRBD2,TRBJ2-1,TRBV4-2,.,TGTGCCAGCAGCCTAACACAGGAGGGACTAGCGGGCCATGAGCAGTTCTTC,CASSLTQEGLAGHEQFF
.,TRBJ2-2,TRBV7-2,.,TGTGCCAGCAGCTTAGACAGTTCTCTCACCGGGGAGCTGTTTTTT,CASSLDSSLTGELFF
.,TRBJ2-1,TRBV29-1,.,TGCAGCGCCTCAGTGGGGAATGAGCAGTTCTTC,CSASVGNEQFF
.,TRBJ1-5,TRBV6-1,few,TGTGCCAGCAGTGAAGCGGGGGGTAGCAATCAGCCCCAGCATTTT,CASSEAGGSNQPQHF
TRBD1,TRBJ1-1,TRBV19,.,TGTGCCAGTAGTATAGGGACAGGGGGCTTTCCTTTCTTT,CASSIGTGGFPFF
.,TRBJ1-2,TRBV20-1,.,TGCAGTCTAGAGGGGATCGATGGCTACACCTTC,CSLEGIDGYTF
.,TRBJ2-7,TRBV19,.,TGTGCCAGTAGTATAGGTAACTACGAGCAGTACTTC,CASSIGNYEQYF
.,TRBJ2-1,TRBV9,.,TGTGCCAGCAGCGTAGCTGGGCGAAATGAGCAGTTCTTC,CASSVAGRNEQFF
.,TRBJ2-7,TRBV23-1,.,TGCGCCAGCAGTCAATCGATTCGAGAAGCCTCCTACGAGCAGTACTTC,CASSQSIREASYEQYF
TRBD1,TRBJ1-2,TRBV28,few,TGTGCCAGCAGTAGACGGACAGGGGTCTCTTTTTATGGCTACACCTTC,CASSRRTGVSFYGYTF
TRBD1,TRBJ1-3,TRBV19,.,TGTGCCAGTAGCCGTGGACAGGGCTTGGAAAACACCATATATTTT,CASSRGQGLENTIYF
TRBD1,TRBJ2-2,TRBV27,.,TGTGCCAGCAGTTTATCCGGGACAGGGCGCCCCGGGGAGCTGTTTTTT,CASSLSGTGRPGELFF
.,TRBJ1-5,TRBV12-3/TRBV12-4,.,TGTGCCACGTCGTGGGCTTTTAATCAGCCCCAGCATTTT,CATSWAFNQPQHF
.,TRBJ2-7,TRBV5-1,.,TGCGCCAGCAGTCCGGTGGGGAGCCGGGGTTGGAACGAGCAGTACTTC,CASSPVGSRGWNEQYF
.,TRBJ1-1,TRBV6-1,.,TGTGCCAGCAGTGAAGGGGCAAAAGACTCTGAAGCTTTCTTT,CASSEGAKDSEAFF
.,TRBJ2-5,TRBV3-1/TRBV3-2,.,TGTGCCAGCAGCCAAGTAAAAGAGACCCAGTACTTC,CASSQVKETQYF
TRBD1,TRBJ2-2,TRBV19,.,TGTGCCAGCAACAGGGGGCATCGCACCGGGGAGCTGTTTTTT,CASNRGHRTGELFF
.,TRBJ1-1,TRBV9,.,TGTGCCAGCAGCCCAGGCAAGGTCCACACTGAAGCTTTCTTT,CASSPGKVHTEAFF
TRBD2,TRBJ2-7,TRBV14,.,TGTGCCAGCAGCCAAGATTGGGGACTAGAAGTCTACGAGCAGTACTTC,CASSQDWGLEVYEQYF
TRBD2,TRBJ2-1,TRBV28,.,TGTGCCAGCAGTTCACCCGGACTAGCGGGCCACAATGAGCAGTTCTTC,CASSSPGLAGHNEQFF
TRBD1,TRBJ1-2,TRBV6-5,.,TGTGCCAGCAGGAGGGGGACAGATGAGGGCTACACCTTC,CASRRGTDEGYTF
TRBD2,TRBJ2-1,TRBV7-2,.,TGTGCCAGCAGCTTGGCACTAGCGGGGGGAGGCTCCTACAATGAGCAGTTCTTC,CASSLALAGGGSYNEQFF